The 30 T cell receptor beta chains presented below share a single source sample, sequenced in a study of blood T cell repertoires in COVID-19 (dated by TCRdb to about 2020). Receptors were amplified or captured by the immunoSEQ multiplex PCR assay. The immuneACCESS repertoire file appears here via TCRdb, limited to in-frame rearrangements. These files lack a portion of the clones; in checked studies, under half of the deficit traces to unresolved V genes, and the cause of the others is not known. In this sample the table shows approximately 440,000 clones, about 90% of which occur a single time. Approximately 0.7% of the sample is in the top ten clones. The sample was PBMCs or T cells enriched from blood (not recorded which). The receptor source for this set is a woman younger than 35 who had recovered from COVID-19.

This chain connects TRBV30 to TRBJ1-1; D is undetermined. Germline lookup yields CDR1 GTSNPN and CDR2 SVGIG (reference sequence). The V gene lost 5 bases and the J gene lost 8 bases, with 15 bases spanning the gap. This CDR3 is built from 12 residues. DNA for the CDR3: TGTGCCTGGGCAGACCCGGGAGGAGAAGCTTTCTTT. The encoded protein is CAWADPGGEAFF.

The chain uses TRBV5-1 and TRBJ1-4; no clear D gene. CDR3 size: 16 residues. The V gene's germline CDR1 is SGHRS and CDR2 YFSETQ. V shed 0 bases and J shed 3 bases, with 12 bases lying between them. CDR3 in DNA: TGCGCCAGCAGCTTGGCCGGGGTGATAGCTAATGAAAAACTGTTTTTT. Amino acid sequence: CASSLAGVIANEKLFF.

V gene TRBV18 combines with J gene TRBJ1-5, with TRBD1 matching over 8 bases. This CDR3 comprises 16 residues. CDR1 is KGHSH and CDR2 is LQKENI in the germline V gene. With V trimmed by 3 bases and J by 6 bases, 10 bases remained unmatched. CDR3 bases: TGTGCCAGCTCACCTAGCGGACAGGGTCTGAGTCAGCCCCAGCATTTT. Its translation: CASSPSGQGLSQPQHF.

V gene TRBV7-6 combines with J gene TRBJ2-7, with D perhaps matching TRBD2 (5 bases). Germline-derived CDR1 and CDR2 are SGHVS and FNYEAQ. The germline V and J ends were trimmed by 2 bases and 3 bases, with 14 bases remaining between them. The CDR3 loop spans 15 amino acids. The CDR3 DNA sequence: TGTGCCAGCAGCTTAAGCAGAGGGAAGTACTACGAGCAGTACTTC. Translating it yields CASSLSRGKYYEQYF.

The CDR3 here is CASSRRPGDLSRGGIWAGNTIYF. CDR3 DNA sequence: TGTGCCAGCAGCCGTCGGCCCGGGGACTTGAGTCGCGGTGGCATCTGGGCTGGAAACACCATATATTTT. The chain joins TRBV3-1 (or the pseudogene TRBV3-2) to TRBJ1-3, with D possibly matching TRBD1 (5 bases). V lost 4 bases to trimming and J lost 2 bases, with 36 bases between them. Germline CDR1 reads LGHDT; CDR2 reads YNNKEL (reference sequence). The CDR3 contains 23 residues.

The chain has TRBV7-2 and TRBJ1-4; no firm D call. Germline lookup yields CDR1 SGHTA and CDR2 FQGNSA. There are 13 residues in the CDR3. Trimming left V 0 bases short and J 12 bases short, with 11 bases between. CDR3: CASSLAHKGELFF. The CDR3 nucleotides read TGTGCCAGCAGCTTAGCCCATAAGGGAGAACTGTTTTTT.

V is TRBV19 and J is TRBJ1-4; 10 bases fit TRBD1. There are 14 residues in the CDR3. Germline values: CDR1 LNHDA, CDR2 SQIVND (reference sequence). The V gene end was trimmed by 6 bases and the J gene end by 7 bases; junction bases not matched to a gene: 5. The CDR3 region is CASSPRDRGEKLFF. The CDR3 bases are TGTGCCAGTAGCCCTCGGGACAGGGGTGAAAAACTGTTTTTT.

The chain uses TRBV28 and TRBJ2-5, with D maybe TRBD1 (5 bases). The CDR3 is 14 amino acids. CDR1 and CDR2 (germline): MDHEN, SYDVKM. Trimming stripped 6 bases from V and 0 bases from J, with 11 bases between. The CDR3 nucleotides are TGTGCCAGCAGCATCGCGACAGACCAAGAGACCCAGTACTTC. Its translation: CASSIATDQETQYF.

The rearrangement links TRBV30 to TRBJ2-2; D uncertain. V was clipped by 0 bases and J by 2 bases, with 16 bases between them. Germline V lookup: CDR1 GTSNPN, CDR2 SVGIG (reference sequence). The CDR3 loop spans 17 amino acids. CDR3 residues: CAWSVGLYSPNTGELFF. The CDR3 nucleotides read TGTGCCTGGAGTGTCGGTCTTTATTCCCCAAACACCGGGGAGCTGTTTTTT.

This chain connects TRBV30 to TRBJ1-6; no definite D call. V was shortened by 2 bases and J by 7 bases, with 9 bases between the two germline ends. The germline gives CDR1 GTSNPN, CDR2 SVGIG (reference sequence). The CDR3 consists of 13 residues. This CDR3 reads CAWSRDTNSPLHF. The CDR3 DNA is TGTGCCTGGAGTCGGGATACCAATTCACCCCTCCACTTT.

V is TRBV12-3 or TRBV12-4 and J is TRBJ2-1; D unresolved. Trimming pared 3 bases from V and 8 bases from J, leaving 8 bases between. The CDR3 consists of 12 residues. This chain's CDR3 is CASSFRIHEQFF. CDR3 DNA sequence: TGTGCCAGCAGTTTCAGGATACATGAGCAGTTCTTC.

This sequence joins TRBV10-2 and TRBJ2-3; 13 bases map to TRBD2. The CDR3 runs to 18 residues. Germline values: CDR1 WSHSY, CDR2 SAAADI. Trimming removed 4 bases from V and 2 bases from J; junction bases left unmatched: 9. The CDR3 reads CASSGFTSGGGATDTQYF. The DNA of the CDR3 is TGCGCCAGCAGTGGCTTTACTAGCGGGGGGGGCGCCACAGATACGCAGTATTTT.

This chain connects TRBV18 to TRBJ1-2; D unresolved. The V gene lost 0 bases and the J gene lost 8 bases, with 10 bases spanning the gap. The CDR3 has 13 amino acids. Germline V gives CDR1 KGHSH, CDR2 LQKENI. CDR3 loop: CASSPPEARGYTF. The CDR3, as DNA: TGTGCCAGCTCACCACCGGAGGCTCGGGGCTACACCTTC.

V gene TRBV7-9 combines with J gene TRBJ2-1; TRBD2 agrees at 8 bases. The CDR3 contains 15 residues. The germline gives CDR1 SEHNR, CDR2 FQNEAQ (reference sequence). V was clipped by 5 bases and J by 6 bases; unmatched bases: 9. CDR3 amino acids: CASSPPLSGGNEQFF. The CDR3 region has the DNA TGTGCCAGCAGCCCCCCTCTAAGCGGGGGCAATGAGCAGTTCTTC. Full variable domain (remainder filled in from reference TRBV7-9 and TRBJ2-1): DTGVSQNPRHKITKRGQNVTFRCDPISEHNRLYWYRQTLGQGPEFLTYFQNEAQLEKSRLLSDRFSAERPKGSFSTLEIQRTEQGDSAMYLCASSPPLSGGNEQFFGPGTRLTVL.

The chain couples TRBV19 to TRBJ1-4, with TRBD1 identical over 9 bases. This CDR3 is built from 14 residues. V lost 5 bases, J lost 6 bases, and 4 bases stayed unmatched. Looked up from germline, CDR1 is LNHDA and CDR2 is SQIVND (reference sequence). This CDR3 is CASSYRGPHEKLFF. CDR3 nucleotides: TGTGCCAGTAGTTACAGGGGGCCTCATGAAAAACTGTTTTTT.

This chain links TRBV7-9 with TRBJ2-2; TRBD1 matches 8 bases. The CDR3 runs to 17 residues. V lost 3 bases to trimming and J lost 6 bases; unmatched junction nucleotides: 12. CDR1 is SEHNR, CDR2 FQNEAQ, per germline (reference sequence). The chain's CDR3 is CASSFGQGGEIAGELFF. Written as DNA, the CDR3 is TGTGCCAGCAGCTTCGGACAGGGAGGCGAGATCGCCGGGGAGCTGTTTTTT.

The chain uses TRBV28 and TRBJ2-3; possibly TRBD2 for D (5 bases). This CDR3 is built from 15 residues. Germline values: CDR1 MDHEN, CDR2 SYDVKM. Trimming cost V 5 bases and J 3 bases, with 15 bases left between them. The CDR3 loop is CASSVTGIQTDTQYF. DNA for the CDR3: TGTGCCAGCAGTGTTACCGGGATTCAAACAGATACGCAGTATTTT. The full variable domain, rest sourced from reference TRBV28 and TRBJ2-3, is DVKVTQSSRYLVKRTGEKVFLECVQDMDHENMFWYRQDPGLGLRLIYFSYDVKMKEKGDIPEGYSVSREKKERFSLILESASTNQTSMYLCASSVTGIQTDTQYFGPGTRLTVL.

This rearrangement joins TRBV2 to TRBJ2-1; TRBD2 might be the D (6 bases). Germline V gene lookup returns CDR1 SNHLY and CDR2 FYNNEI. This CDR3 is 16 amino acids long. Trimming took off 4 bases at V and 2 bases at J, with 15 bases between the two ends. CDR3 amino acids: CASSGLLAGTYNEQFF. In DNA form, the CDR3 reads TGTGCCAGCAGTGGGTTACTGGCGGGGACCTACAATGAGCAGTTCTTC.

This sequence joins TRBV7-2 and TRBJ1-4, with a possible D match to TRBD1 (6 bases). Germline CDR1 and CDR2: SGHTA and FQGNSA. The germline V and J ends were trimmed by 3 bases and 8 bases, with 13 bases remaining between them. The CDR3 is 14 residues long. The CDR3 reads CASSFPGDGEKLFF. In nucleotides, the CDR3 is TGTGCCAGCAGCTTCCCAGGGGATGGCGAAAAACTGTTTTTT.

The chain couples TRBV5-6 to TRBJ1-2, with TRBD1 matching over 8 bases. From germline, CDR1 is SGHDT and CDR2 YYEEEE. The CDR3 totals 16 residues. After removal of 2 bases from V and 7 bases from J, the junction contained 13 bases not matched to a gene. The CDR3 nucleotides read TGTGCCAGCAGCTTCGGGACAGGACTCGGGAGTCGTGGCTACACCTTC. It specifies CASSFGTGLGSRGYTF. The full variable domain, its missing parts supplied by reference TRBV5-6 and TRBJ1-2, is DAGVTQSPTHLIKTRGQQVTLRCSPKSGHDTVSWYQQALGQGPQFIFQYYEEEERQRGNFPDRFSGHQFPNYSSELNVNALLLGDSALYLCASSFGTGLGSRGYTFGSGTRLTVV.

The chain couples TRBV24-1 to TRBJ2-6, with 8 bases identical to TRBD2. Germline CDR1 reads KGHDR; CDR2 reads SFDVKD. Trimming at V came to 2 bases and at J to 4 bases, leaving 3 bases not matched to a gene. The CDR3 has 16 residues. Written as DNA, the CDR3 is TGTGCCACCAGTGATTCGACTAGCGAGGGGGCCAACGTCCTGACTTTC. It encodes CATSDSTSEGANVLTF.

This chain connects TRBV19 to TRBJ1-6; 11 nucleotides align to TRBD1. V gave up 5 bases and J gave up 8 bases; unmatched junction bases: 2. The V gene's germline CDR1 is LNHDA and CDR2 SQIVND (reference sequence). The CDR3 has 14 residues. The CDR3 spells CASSPGQGDSPLHF. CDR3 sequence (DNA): TGTGCCAGTAGTCCGGGACAGGGGGATTCACCCCTCCACTTT.

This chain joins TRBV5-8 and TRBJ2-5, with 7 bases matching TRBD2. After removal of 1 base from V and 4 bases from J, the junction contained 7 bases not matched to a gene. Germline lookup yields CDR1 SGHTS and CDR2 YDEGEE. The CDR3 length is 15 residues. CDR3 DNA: TGTGCCAGCAGCTTGCGGGGGGATGCTCTAGAGACCCAGTACTTC. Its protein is CASSLRGDALETQYF.

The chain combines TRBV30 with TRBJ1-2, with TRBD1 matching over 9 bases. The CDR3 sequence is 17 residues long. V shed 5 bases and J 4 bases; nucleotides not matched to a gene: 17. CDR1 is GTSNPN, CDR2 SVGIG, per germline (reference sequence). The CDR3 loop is CAWDYTGTGPRGYGYTF. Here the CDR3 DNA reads TGTGCCTGGGATTATACCGGGACAGGGCCCCGGGGCTATGGCTACACCTTC.

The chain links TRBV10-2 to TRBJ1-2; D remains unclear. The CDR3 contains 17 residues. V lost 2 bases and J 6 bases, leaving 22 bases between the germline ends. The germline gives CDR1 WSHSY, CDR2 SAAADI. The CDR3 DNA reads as TGCGCCAGCAGTGAGAATACCCCACGGGGAGTAGTTCATGGCTACACCTTC. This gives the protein CASSENTPRGVVHGYTF.

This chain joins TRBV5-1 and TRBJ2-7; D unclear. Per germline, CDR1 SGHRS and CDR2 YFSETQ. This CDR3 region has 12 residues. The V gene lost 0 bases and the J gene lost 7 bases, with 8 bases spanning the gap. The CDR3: CASSLAGLEQYF. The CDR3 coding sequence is TGCGCCAGCAGCTTGGCCGGTCTAGAGCAGTACTTC.

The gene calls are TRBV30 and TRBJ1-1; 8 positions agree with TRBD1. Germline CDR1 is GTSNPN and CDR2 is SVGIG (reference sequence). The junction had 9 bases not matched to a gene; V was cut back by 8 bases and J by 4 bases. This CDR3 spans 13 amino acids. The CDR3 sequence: CARRQGAATEAFF. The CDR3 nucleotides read TGTGCCCGCCGTCAGGGGGCGGCCACTGAAGCTTTCTTT. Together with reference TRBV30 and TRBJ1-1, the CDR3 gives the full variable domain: SQTIHQWPATLVQPVGSPLSLECTVEGTSNPNLYWYRQAAGRGLQLLFYSVGIGQISSEVPQNLSASRPQDRQFILSSKKLLLSDSGFYLCARRQGAATEAFFGQGTRLTVV.

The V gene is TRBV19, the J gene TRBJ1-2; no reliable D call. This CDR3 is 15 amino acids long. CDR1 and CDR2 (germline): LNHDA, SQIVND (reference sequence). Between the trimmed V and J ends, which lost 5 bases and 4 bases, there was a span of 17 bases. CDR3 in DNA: TGTGCCAGTAGTCCCAAACCCTCAAGCCCCTATGGCTACACCTTC. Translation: CASSPKPSSPYGYTF.

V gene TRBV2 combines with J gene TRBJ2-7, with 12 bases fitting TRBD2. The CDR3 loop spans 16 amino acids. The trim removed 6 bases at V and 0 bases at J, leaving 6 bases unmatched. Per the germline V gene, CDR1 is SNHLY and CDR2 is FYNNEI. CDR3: CASSLLLAGGSYEQYF. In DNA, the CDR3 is TGTGCCAGCAGCCTACTACTAGCGGGGGGCTCCTACGAGCAGTACTTC. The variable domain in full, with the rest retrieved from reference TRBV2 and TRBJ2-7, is EPEVTQTPSHQVTQMGQEVILRCVPISNHLYFYWYRQILGQKVEFLVSFYNNEISEKSEIFDDQFSVERPDGSNFTLKIRSTKLEDSAMYFCASSLLLAGGSYEQYFGPGTRLTVT.

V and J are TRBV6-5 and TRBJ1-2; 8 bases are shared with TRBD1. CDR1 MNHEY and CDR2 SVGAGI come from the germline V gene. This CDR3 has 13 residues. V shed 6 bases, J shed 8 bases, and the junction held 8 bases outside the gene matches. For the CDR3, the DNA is TGTGCCAGCAGGTTGACAGGGGACGTAGGCTACACCTTC. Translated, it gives CASRLTGDVGYTF.